One sample yielded the 16 T cell receptor beta chains listed below, sequenced in a study of cytomegalovirus exposure and HLA in healthy donors. The study ran its PCR with 60 Vbeta and 13 Jbeta primers. Profiling relied on immunoSEQ multiplex PCR, and the TCRdb table lists in-frame clones only, not all of them. The sample consists of under 250,000 clones, 70% to 80% of them appearing once. The sample comprised PBMCs. The receptors here all came from a male donor in good health and CMV-seronegative.

V usage is TRBV5-3 and J usage is TRBJ2-1; possible D gene TRBD2, 6 bases. TRBV5-3 is assigned to the ORF class and has an uncertain function. CDR3 size: 17 residues. The ends were cut back, 3 bases at V and 9 bases at J, with 25 bases in the middle. Here the CDR3 reads CARSWTERAGTFSEQFF. CDR3 coding DNA: TGTGCCAGAAGCTGGACGGAAAGGGCGGGAACTTTCAGTGAGCAGTTCTTC.

This chain joins TRBV6-1 and TRBJ2-7; D unclear. This CDR3 has 15 residues. Per the germline V gene, CDR1 is MNHNS and CDR2 is SASEGT. V lost 0 bases, J lost 4 bases, and 13 bases lay in between. CDR3 in DNA: TGTGCCAGCAGTGAAGCAGCCAACTTTGGTTACGAGCAGTACTTC. Protein sequence: CASSEAANFGYEQYF.

The chain joins TRBV6-1 to TRBJ2-2; 7 nucleotides agree with TRBD1. V shed 1 base, J shed 8 bases, and the junction held 10 bases outside the gene matches. The germline gives CDR1 MNHNS, CDR2 SASEGT. CDR3 length: 16 amino acids. CDR3 bases: TGTGCCAGCAGTGAAGTAGAGTACAGGGGTAGGGGGGAGCTGTTTTTT. Its protein product is CASSEVEYRGRGELFF.

The V and J genes are TRBV28 and TRBJ2-7; tentatively, D is TRBD2 (6 bases). CDR1 MDHEN and CDR2 SYDVKM come from the germline V gene. V shed 6 bases and J shed 3 bases, with 24 bases lying between them. This CDR3 is 17 amino acids long. The CDR3 loop reads CASRPQWGTSNHYEQYF. The CDR3 DNA reads TGTGCCAGCAGACCCCAGTGGGGAACTAGCAATCACTACGAGCAGTACTTC.

The genes are TRBV6-5 and TRBJ2-2, with a weak D call TRBD1 (6 bases). The CDR3 covers 16 residues. V was cut by 0 bases and J by 1 base, with 9 bases left in between. Germline values: CDR1 MNHEY, CDR2 SVGAGI. CDR3 in DNA: TGTGCCAGCAGTTACTCTATGGGACAGAACACCGGGGAGCTGTTTTTT. It codes for CASSYSMGQNTGELFF.

The chain uses TRBV5-5 and TRBJ1-2; D might be TRBD1 (6 bases). Germline V lookup: CDR1 SGHKS, CDR2 YYEKEE (reference sequence). Trimming pared 0 bases from V and 2 bases from J, leaving 11 bases between. The CDR3 contains 15 residues. CDR3 in DNA: TGTGCCAGCAGCTTGGAAGGGGGTATCAACTATGGCTACACCTTC. Its protein product is CASSLEGGINYGYTF.

V is TRBV6-1 and J is TRBJ2-1; D perhaps matches TRBD2 (6 bases). In germline, CDR1 is MNHNS, CDR2 SASEGT. This CDR3 region has 16 residues. V was shortened by 4 bases and J by 6 bases, with 19 bases between the two germline ends. The DNA of the CDR3 is TGTGCCAGCAGTGGGGGGACTCCCTGGGGCGGCAATGAGCAGTTCTTC. This gives the protein CASSGGTPWGGNEQFF.

This clone was recorded only once. This rearrangement joins TRBV7-8 to TRBJ1-1; D is ambiguous. The V and J ends lost 4 bases and 4 bases respectively, with 13 bases between them. The CDR3 totals 14 residues. Germline CDR1 SGHVS, CDR2 FQNEAQ. The CDR3 region has the DNA TGTGCCAGCAGCTCCCCCGTCCCGAGCACTGAAGCTTTCTTT. It encodes CASSSPVPSTEAFF.

The CDR3 DNA reads TGTGCCAGCAGCCCCCTAGTAGGGGGAGCTGGGGCCAACGTCCTGACTTTC. Translated, it gives CASSPLVGGAGANVLTF. The V call is TRBV11-2, the J call TRBJ2-6; a possible D gene is TRBD1 (6 bases). The germline V and J ends were trimmed by 5 bases and 2 bases, with 16 bases remaining between them. Germline CDR1 is SGHAT and CDR2 is FQNNGV. This CDR3 has 17 amino acids. Based on the CDR3 plus reference TRBV11-2 and TRBJ2-6, the full variable domain is EAGVAQSPRYKIIEKRQSVAFWCNPISGHATLYWYQQILGQGPKLLIQFQNNGVVDDSQLPKDRFSAERLKGVDSTLKIQPAKLEDSAVYLCASSPLVGGAGANVLTFGAGSRLTVL.

Note on this clone: Distinct nucleotide sequences in the sample also encode this CDR3. CDR3 in DNA: TGTGCCAGCAGTTTGGGAGGGGGCAATCAGCCCCAGCATTTT. As protein: CASSLGGGNQPQHF. The V call is TRBV28, the J call TRBJ1-5, with D maybe TRBD1 (5 bases). V was clipped by 3 bases and J by 2 bases, with 8 bases between them. The germline gives CDR1 MDHEN, CDR2 SYDVKM. The CDR3 covers 14 residues.

The V call is TRBV11-2, the J call TRBJ2-7; no clear D. The ends were cut back, 3 bases at V and 7 bases at J, with 13 bases in the middle. CDR3 size: 13 residues. The V gene's germline CDR1 is SGHAT and CDR2 FQNNGV. The CDR3 nucleotides read TGTGCCAGCAGCTTCCAGACTCGTGAGGAGCAGTACTTC. Translating gives CASSFQTREEQYF.

V usage is TRBV7-9 and J usage is TRBJ2-1; TRBD2 is a possible D gene (6 bases). The CDR3 is made up of 16 amino acids. CDR1 SEHNR and CDR2 FQNEAQ come from the germline V gene (reference sequence). The V end lost 0 bases, the J end lost 4 bases, and 13 bases lay between the germline ends. The CDR3 loop is CASSLAHGREYNEQFF. CDR3 sequence (DNA): TGTGCCAGCAGCTTAGCGCACGGACGGGAGTACAATGAGCAGTTCTTC.

This sequence joins TRBV4-1 and TRBJ1-2; possible D gene TRBD1, 6 bases. There are 15 residues in the CDR3. Germline loops: CDR1 MGHRA, CDR2 YSYEKL. V was cut by 2 bases and J by 4 bases, with 14 bases left in between. CDR3 sequence (DNA): TGCGCCAGCAGCCAATCAACAGGGAGCGGCTATGGCTACACCTTC. The encoded protein is CASSQSTGSGYGYTF.

This clone was detected a few times. The chain has TRBV6-6 and TRBJ2-7; D is perhaps TRBD1 (6 bases). V was trimmed by 7 bases and J by 6 bases, leaving 16 bases between them. The CDR3 loop spans 13 amino acids. CDR1 is MNHNY, CDR2 SVGAGI, per germline (reference sequence). The CDR3 DNA is TGTGCCAGCATGAGACAGGCCCTTGCCGAGCAGTACTTC. It translates to CASMRQALAEQYF.

J is TRBJ2-2 and V is TRBV29-1; maybe TRBD1 (6 bases). The CDR3 loop spans 13 amino acids. Germline CDR1 and CDR2: SQVTM and ANQGSEA. Trimming shortened V by 3 bases and J by 5 bases, and 10 bases separated the two germline ends. For the CDR3, the DNA is TGCAGCGTTGAGTTGCAGGGGACCGGGGAGCTGTTTTTT. This sequence encodes CSVELQGTGELFF.

The chain uses TRBV11-2 and TRBJ2-5; 10 nucleotides align to TRBD1. Germline-derived CDR1 and CDR2 are SGHAT and FQNNGV. The CDR3 has 15 amino acids. The J segment lost 5 bases and the V segment lost 7 bases, leaving 10 bases of the junction unmatched. CDR3 region: CASTSGTGVGETQYF. For the CDR3, the DNA is TGTGCCAGCACCTCAGGGACAGGGGTCGGGGAGACCCAGTACTTC.